The 16 T cell receptor beta chains below were found in one sample sequenced in a study of metastatic and nonmetastatic thyroid tumors. No treatment of any kind had been given to any patient before thyroid surgery. TCRdb used MiXCR to call clones anew from the PCR reads. Among tens of thousands of clones listed, under 30% were seen once. Sequenced material: tumor tissue. The receptors shown here come from a male donor with papillary thyroid cancer or a benign thyroid nodule (not recorded which). Some clones in this sample may be carry-over from other donors' samples.

This clone has just one count. V gene TRBV2 combines with J gene TRBJ2-3; TRBD2 aligns across 9 bases. The length of the CDR3 is 21 residues. The V segment lost 3 bases and the J segment 1 base; nucleotides outside the gene matches: 20. The germline V gene encodes CDR1 SNHLY and CDR2 FYNNEI. The CDR3 spells CASSDCGRAPIEGIGTDTQYF. The CDR3 DNA is TGTGCCAGCAGTGATTGCGGGAGGGCCCCGATTGAGGGTATTGGCACAGATACGCAGTATTTT.

This clone was seen ten or more times. Distinct nucleotide sequences in the sample also encode this CDR3. The chain couples TRBV19 to TRBJ2-6, with D unresolved. The CDR3 spans 14 residues. Trimming cost V 4 bases and J 3 bases, with 7 bases left between them. Germline loops: CDR1 LNHDA, CDR2 SQIVND (reference sequence). The CDR3 bases are TGTGCCAGTAGTACCGGTGGTGGGGCCAACGTCCTGACTTTC. It translates to CASSTGGGANVLTF.

At least ten counts were recorded for this clone. The V and J genes are TRBV10-2 and TRBJ1-4; the match to TRBD1 covers 7 bases. The CDR3 is made up of 15 amino acids. V lost 3 bases, J lost 12 bases, and 13 bases stayed unmatched. Germline-derived CDR1 and CDR2 are WSHSY and SAAADI. The chain's CDR3 is CASSDGTVGIQELFF. CDR3 nucleotides: TGCGCCAGCAGTGACGGGACAGTCGGCATCCAAGAACTGTTTTTT.

This clone was found many times. This rearrangement joins TRBV5-1 to TRBJ2-7, with D possibly being TRBD2 (7 bases). The CDR3 is 15 amino acids. V lost 6 bases, J lost 5 bases, and 21 bases lay in between. Germline V gene data show CDR1 as SGHRS and CDR2 as YFSETQ. For the CDR3, the DNA is TGCGCCAGCACCCCCGGTGGGGGGGCCGGCAACGAGCAGTACTTC. This encodes CASTPGGGAGNEQYF.

The sample holds one count of this clone. The J gene is TRBJ2-7, the V gene TRBV11-2; tentatively, D is TRBD2 (6 bases). Trimming took off 4 bases at V and 4 bases at J, with 14 bases between the two ends. The CDR3 consists of 14 residues. Germline loops: CDR1 SGHAT, CDR2 FQNNGV. CDR3 protein: CASSSIRSGYEQYF. CDR3 coding DNA: TGTGCCAGCAGCTCCATCAGGAGCGGGTACGAGCAGTACTTC.

In its sample, this clone was seen many times. CDR3 amino acids: CASSQVGVDSNQPQHF. The CDR3 nucleotides are TGCGCCAGCAGCCAAGTGGGAGTCGATAGCAATCAGCCCCAGCATTTT. The chain is built from TRBV4-1 and TRBJ1-5; D not certain. Trimming took 1 base from V and 0 from J, leaving 10 bases between them. The germline gives CDR1 MGHRA, CDR2 YSYEKL. The CDR3 totals 16 residues.

This clone is termed medium-sized. V usage is TRBV6-1 and J usage is TRBJ1-2; the match to TRBD1 covers 8 bases. The CDR3 runs to 15 residues. CDR1 MNHNS and CDR2 SASEGT come from the germline V gene. J gave up 5 bases and V 6 bases, and 11 bases lay outside the gene matches. For the CDR3, the DNA is TGTGCCAGCAGCCGAGGACAGGGTGGGGATTATGGCTACACCTTC. Translation: CASSRGQGGDYGYTF.

As concerns this clone: The junction departs from germline at one end; a sequencing error may be responsible. This sequence joins TRBV4-3 and TRBJ2-6, with D possibly being TRBD2 (7 bases). Germline V gene sequence: CDR1 LGHNA, CDR2 YSLEER. The CDR3 has 16 amino acids. The CDR3 DNA follows: TGCGCCAGCAGCCAGGGGGGGGGCTCTGTGGCCAACGTCCTGACCTTC. Its protein product is CASSQGGGSVANVLTF.

This clone turned up a few times. This clone may be a read error of a much larger clone one base away. The chain uses TRBV12-3 or TRBV12-4 and TRBJ2-5, with D tentatively TRBD2 (5 bases). The V end was cut by 3 bases, the J end by 4 bases, with 12 bases between. The length of the CDR3 is 14 residues. The CDR3 here is CASSFGRALETQYF. DNA for the CDR3: TGTGCCAGCAGTTTCGGGCGGGCGCTAGAGACCCAGTACTTC.

Note on this clone: Sequence at one end of the junction differs from germline and may be a read error. The genes are TRBV20-1 and TRBJ2-7; 8 bases are a match to TRBD2. This CDR3 has 16 residues. Germline values: CDR1 DFQATT, CDR2 SNEGSKA (reference sequence). CDR3 in amino acids: CSARKLLAGRSYEHYF. CDR3 in DNA: TGCAGTGCTAGAAAGCTGCTAGCGGGTAGATCCTACGAGCATTACTTC.

This clone has a handful of counts. The V and J genes are TRBV2 and TRBJ2-7; 7 nucleotides line up with TRBD2. Germline-derived CDR1 and CDR2 are SNHLY and FYNNEI. The CDR3 spans 13 residues. V shed 7 bases, J shed 4 bases, and the junction held 7 bases outside the gene matches. The CDR3 sequence: CASKWLADYEQYF. CDR3 nucleotides: TGTGCCAGCAAGTGGCTAGCGGATTACGAGCAGTACTTC.

In its sample, this clone is medium-sized. The chain links TRBV29-1 to TRBJ1-1; D not resolved. CDR3 length: 11 amino acids. Germline CDR1 SQVTM, CDR2 ANQGSEA. V dropped 3 bases and J dropped 7 bases, with 9 bases sitting between them. CDR3 DNA: TGCAGCGTTGAGTACGAAGTTGAAGCTTTCTTT. Translating gives CSVEYEVEAFF.

The rearrangement links TRBV7-2 to TRBJ2-7, with D possibly TRBD1 on 5 matching bases. In germline, CDR1 is SGHTA, CDR2 FQGNSA. The CDR3 covers 15 residues. Trimming left V 6 bases short and J 4 bases short, with 19 bases between. In DNA, the CDR3 is TGTGCCAGCAGTCATTACATTGACAGTATGTACGAGCAGTACTTC. Translated, it gives CASSHYIDSMYEQYF.

At least ten counts were recorded for this clone. V and J are TRBV28 and TRBJ2-5, with D unclear. The CDR3 has 12 amino acids. The germline gives CDR1 MDHEN, CDR2 SYDVKM. V was clipped by 5 bases and J by 5 bases, with 9 bases between them. CDR3 in amino acids: CASSPQLETQYF. The CDR3 coding sequence is TGTGCCAGCAGTCCCCAGTTGGAGACCCAGTACTTC.

In its sample, this clone was seen once. V and J are TRBV20-1 and TRBJ2-4, with 9 positions matching TRBD1. V trimming: 6 bases; J trimming: 1 base; junction bases outside the gene matches: 7. The CDR3 extends over 15 amino acids. From germline, CDR1 is DFQATT and CDR2 SNEGSKA (reference sequence). This chain's CDR3 is CSADIQGAAKNIQYF. The CDR3 DNA follows: TGCAGTGCGGATATACAGGGGGCGGCCAAAAACATTCAGTACTTC.

V usage is TRBV28 and J usage is TRBJ2-7; 11 bases map to TRBD2. This CDR3 has 16 residues. The J segment lost 5 bases and the V segment lost 7 bases, leaving 13 bases of the junction unmatched. Germline V gene sequence: CDR1 MDHEN, CDR2 SYDVKM. DNA for the CDR3: TGTGCCAGCAACCTTGGGGTAGCGGGAGGGCCCGACGAGCAGTACTTC. It specifies CASNLGVAGGPDEQYF.